Each of the 10 T cell receptor beta chains below was sequenced from the same sample in a study of CD8+ T cells in alopecia areata. Extracted RNA was reverse transcribed, and the resulting cDNA served as sequencing template. The data were produced by immunoSEQ multiplex PCR, yet TCRdb's version contains in-frame clones alone and is incomplete. Here the sample spans about 140,000 clones, around 51% being singletons. The sample here was CD4+ T cells sorted from blood, taken at week 0. These receptors came from a human donor with alopecia areata.

J is TRBJ2-6 and V is TRBV7-2; the D call may be TRBD1 or TRBD2 (5 bases each). V lost 5 bases to trimming and J lost 0 bases, with 17 bases between them. Germline-derived CDR1 and CDR2 are SGHTA and FQGNSA. The CDR3 sequence is 18 residues long. DNA for the CDR3: TGTGCCAGCAGCCGATCCGGGGCTACCATCTCTGGGGCCAACGTCCTGACTTTC. Protein product: CASSRSGATISGANVLTF. Using reference TRBV7-2 and TRBJ2-6 for the parts outside the CDR3, the full variable domain is GAGVSQSPSNKVTEKGKDVELRCDPISGHTALYWYRQSLGQGLEFLIYFQGNSAPDKSGLPSDRFSAERTGGSVSTLTIQRTQQEDSAVYLCASSRSGATISGANVLTFGAGSRLTVL.

This clone was observed a single time. The V gene is TRBV30, the J gene TRBJ1-2; D may be TRBD1 (5 bases). The CDR3 length is 13 residues. Germline CDR1 is GTSNPN and CDR2 is SVGIG (reference sequence). Trimming took off 1 base at V and 6 bases at J, with 12 bases between the two ends. CDR3 amino acids: CAWSDGGIHGYTF. The CDR3, as DNA: TGTGCCTGGAGTGACGGGGGGATTCATGGCTACACCTTC.

The V call is TRBV27, the J call TRBJ2-1; no clear D gene. The CDR3 totals 13 residues. Trimming left V 4 bases short and J 4 bases short, with 8 bases between. Germline values: CDR1 MNHEY, CDR2 SMNVEV (reference sequence). The CDR3 nucleotides read TGTGCCAGCAGTTCACAAACATACAATGAGCAGTTCTTC. As protein: CASSSQTYNEQFF.

The rearrangement joins TRBV19 to TRBJ1-2; no definite D call. This CDR3 has 13 amino acids. The ends were cut back, 3 bases at V and 5 bases at J, with 10 bases in the middle. Looked up from germline, CDR1 is LNHDA and CDR2 is SQIVND (reference sequence). For the CDR3, the DNA is TGTGCCAGTAGTATCCCAGAAAGATATGGCTACACCTTC. Amino acids: CASSIPERYGYTF.

The chain combines TRBV4-1 with TRBJ2-7, with 8 bases matching TRBD1. The length of the CDR3 is 17 residues. V lost 5 bases to trimming and J lost 5 bases; unmatched junction nucleotides: 17. Germline V gene sequence: CDR1 MGHRA, CDR2 YSYEKL. The CDR3 sequence: CASSLSSRTGRIHEQYF. The CDR3 DNA is TGCGCCAGCAGCTTATCTTCTCGGACAGGGCGGATCCACGAGCAGTACTTC.

This clone was seen a handful of times. CDR3 coding DNA: TGTGCCACCAGCGGGCGGGGGGCGCTTGGCTACACCTTC. Its protein product is CATSGRGALGYTF. The chain recombines TRBV15 with TRBJ1-2; weak D call: TRBD1 (6 bases). Trimming took 5 bases from V and 7 from J, leaving 14 bases between them. This CDR3 has 13 amino acids. Per germline, CDR1 LNHNV and CDR2 YYDKDF (reference sequence).

This sequence joins TRBV30 and TRBJ2-5; TRBD1 aligns across 7 bases. Germline CDR1 is GTSNPN and CDR2 is SVGIG (reference sequence). This CDR3 comprises 12 residues. With 5 bases clipped from V and 4 bases from J, the junction kept 4 bases outside the gene matches. CDR3 amino acids: CAWYSGGETQYF. The CDR3 region has the DNA TGTGCCTGGTACTCAGGGGGAGAGACCCAGTACTTC.

This chain uses TRBV7-2 with TRBJ1-5; 10 bases line up with TRBD1. The trim removed 4 bases at V and 3 bases at J, leaving 3 bases unmatched. CDR3 length: 15 amino acids. The V gene's germline CDR1 is SGHTA and CDR2 FQGNSA. The CDR3 DNA sequence: TGTGCCAGCAGCTCCGGACAGGGGGACAATCAGCCCCAGCATTTT. It yields the protein CASSSGQGDNQPQHF.

The chain carries TRBV29-1 and TRBJ2-4; the match to TRBD1 covers 9 bases. The germline CDR1 and CDR2 sequences are SQVTM and ANQGSEA. The length of the CDR3 is 13 residues. V shed 7 bases and J 7 bases; nucleotides not matched to a gene: 8. In nucleotides, the CDR3 is TGCAGCGCTAGGACAGGGGTATGGAACATTCAGTACTTC. Translated: CSARTGVWNIQYF. The entire variable domain, with the rest obtained from reference TRBV29-1 and TRBJ2-4, is as follows: SAVISQKPSRDICQRGTSLTIQCQVDSQVTMMFWYRQQPGQSLTLIATANQGSEATYESGFVIDKFPISRPNLTFSTLTVSNMSPEDSSIYLCSARTGVWNIQYFGAGTRLSVL.

V and J are TRBV6-1 and TRBJ1-5; TRBD1 might be the D (6 bases). CDR3 size: 15 residues. Germline lookup yields CDR1 MNHNS and CDR2 SASEGT. V dropped 7 bases and J dropped 6 bases, with 19 bases sitting between them. The CDR3 coding sequence is TGTGCCAGCATCGATCCCGGGGGCGCGGGTCAGCCCCAGCATTTT. It is translated as CASIDPGGAGQPQHF.